This T cell receptor beta chain comes out of a study of blood T cell repertoires in COVID-19. In the original processing: Estimation of nucleated cell counts relied on the amplification of reference gene primers. The repertoire was sequenced with immunoSEQ multiplex PCR; TCRdb's copy has only in-frame clones and lacks some. Clone size and V and J calls were adopted from that table, with D and trimming inferred from the DNA. The sample includes approximately 290,000 clones, over 75% of them seen just once. This clone appeared a single time. This CDR3 has 14 residues. From germline, CDR1 is LGHDT and CDR2 YNNKEL (reference sequence). V gave up 1 base and J gave up 4 bases, with 11 bases separating them.

This TCR was recovered from a human donor with COVID-19, enrolled during active disease. The donor label of this sample is uncertain. Sequences were obtained from peripheral blood. The chain uses TRBV3-1 (or the pseudogene TRBV3-2) and TRBJ2-7; D uncertain. The CDR3 loop reads CASSQGGSMYEQYF. CDR3 DNA sequence: TGTGCCAGCAGCCAAGGCGGCAGTATGTACGAGCAGTACTTC.